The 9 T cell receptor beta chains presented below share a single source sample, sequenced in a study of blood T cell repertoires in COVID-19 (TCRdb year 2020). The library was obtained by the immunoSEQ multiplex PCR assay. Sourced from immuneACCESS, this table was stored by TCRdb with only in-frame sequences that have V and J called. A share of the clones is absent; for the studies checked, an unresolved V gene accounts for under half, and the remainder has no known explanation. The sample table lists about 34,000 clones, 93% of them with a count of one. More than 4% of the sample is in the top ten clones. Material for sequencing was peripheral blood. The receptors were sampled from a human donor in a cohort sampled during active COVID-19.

CDR3 loop: CAWRKQTGIWGYTF. CDR3 sequence (DNA): TGTGCCTGGAGGAAACAGACCGGAATATGGGGCTACACCTTC. The chain has TRBV30 and TRBJ1-2; D is uncertain. The V gene lost 3 bases and the J gene lost 8 bases, with 19 bases spanning the gap. The CDR3 is 14 amino acids. The germline V gene has CDR1 GTSNPN and CDR2 SVGIG (reference sequence). Variable domain in full (rest from reference TRBV30 and TRBJ1-2): SQTIHQWPATLVQPVGSPLSLECTVEGTSNPNLYWYRQAAGRGLQLLFYSVGIGQISSEVPQNLSASRPQDRQFILSSKKLLLSDSGFYLCAWRKQTGIWGYTFGSGTRLTVV.

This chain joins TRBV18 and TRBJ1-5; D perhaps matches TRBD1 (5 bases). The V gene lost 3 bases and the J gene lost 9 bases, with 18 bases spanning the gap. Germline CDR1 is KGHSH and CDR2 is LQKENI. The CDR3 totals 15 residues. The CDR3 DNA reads TGTGCCAGCTCACCTGGGGGGGACCCTGGTAGGCCCCAGCATTTT. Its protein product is CASSPGGDPGRPQHF.

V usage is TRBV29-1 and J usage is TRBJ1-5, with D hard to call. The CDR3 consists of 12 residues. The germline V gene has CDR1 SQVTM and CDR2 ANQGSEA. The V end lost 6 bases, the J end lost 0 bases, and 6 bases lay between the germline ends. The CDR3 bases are TGCAGCGTGGGAGGTAGCAATCAGCCCCAGCATTTT. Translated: CSVGGSNQPQHF.

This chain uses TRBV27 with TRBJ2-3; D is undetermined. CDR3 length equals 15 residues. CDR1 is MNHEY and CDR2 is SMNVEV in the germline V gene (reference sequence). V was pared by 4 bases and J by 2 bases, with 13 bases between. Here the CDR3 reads CASSSAGLSTDTQYF. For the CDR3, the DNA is TGTGCCAGCAGTTCAGCAGGTTTATCCACAGATACGCAGTATTTT.

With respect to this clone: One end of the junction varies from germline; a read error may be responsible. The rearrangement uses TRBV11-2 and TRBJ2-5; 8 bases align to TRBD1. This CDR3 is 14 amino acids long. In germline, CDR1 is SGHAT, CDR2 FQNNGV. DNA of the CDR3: TGTGCCAGCAGCAGGACAGGGACCCAAGGGACCCAGTACTTC. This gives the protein CASSRTGTQGTQYF.

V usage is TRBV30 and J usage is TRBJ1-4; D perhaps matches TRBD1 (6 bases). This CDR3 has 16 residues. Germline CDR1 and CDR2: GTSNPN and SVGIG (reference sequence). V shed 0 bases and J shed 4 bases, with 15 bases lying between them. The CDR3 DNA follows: TGTGCCTGGAGTGTACCCTGGACAGCCTATAATGAAAAACTGTTTTTT. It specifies CAWSVPWTAYNEKLFF.

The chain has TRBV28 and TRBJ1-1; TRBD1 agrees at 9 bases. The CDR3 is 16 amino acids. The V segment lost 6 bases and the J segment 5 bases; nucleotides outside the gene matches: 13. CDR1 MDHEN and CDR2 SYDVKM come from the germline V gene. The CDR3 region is CASSLPITGGGTEAFF. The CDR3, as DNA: TGTGCCAGCAGCCTTCCTATAACAGGGGGCGGGACTGAAGCTTTCTTT.

The DNA for the CDR3 is TGTGCCAGTAGTATAACACAGGTGGACTACGAGCAGTACTTC. It is translated as CASSITQVDYEQYF. This sequence joins TRBV19 and TRBJ2-7; weak D call: TRBD1 (5 bases). V was pared by 2 bases and J by 3 bases, with 11 bases between. Germline V CDR1 and CDR2: LNHDA, SQIVND (reference sequence). The CDR3 extends over 14 amino acids.

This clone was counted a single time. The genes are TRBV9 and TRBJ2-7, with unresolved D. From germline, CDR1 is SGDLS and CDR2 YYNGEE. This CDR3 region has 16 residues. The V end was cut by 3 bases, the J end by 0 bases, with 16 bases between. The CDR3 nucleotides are TGTGCCAGCAGCGCCCTCAGTGCGGCCAACTCCTACGAGCAGTACTTC. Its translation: CASSALSAANSYEQYF. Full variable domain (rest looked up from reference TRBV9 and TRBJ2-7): DSGVTQTPKHLITATGQRVTLRCSPRSGDLSVYWYQQSLDQGLQFLIQYYNGEERAKGNILERFSAQQFPDLHSELNLSSLELGDSALYFCASSALSAANSYEQYFGPGTRLTVT.